This passage covers 21 T cell receptor beta chains from one sample sequenced in a study of PD-1 blockade in classical Hodgkin lymphoma. Time point indicated: cycle 4 day 1 (C4D1), after 6 weeks of nivolumab. With no exception, relapse followed autologous stem cell transplantation in all patients, and brentuximab vedotin exposure varied. The method was immunoSEQ multiplex PCR; TCRdb's version includes in-frame clones alone and lacks a portion of them. The table includes 20,000 or so clones, about 80% detected once. The starting material was peripheral blood mononuclear cells (PBMCs), obtained before the fourth cycle of nivolumab. The receptors shown here come from a human donor with classical Hodgkin lymphoma.

The rearrangement links TRBV5-4 to TRBJ2-2; 10 bases match TRBD2. V trimming: 4 bases; J trimming: 8 bases; junction bases outside the gene matches: 14. CDR3 size: 17 residues. The V gene's germline CDR1 is SGHNT and CDR2 YYREEE (reference sequence). The CDR3 nucleotides read TGTGCCAGCAGCCCGAGGGGACTAGCGCTGCAAGGGGGGGAGCTGTTTTTT. Its translation: CASSPRGLALQGGELFF.

V gene TRBV18 combines with J gene TRBJ2-5; TRBD1 or TRBD2 may be the D gene (5 bases each). Germline V CDR1 and CDR2: KGHSH, LQKENI. The CDR3 extends over 13 amino acids. Trimming took 7 bases from V and 1 from J, leaving 10 bases between them. The CDR3 nucleotides read TGTGCCAGCTTCGGGACGCTCCAAGAGACCCAGTACTTC. Translation gives CASFGTLQETQYF.

This chain joins TRBV9 and TRBJ2-1, with 7 bases aligning to TRBD2. V was pared by 0 bases and J by 7 bases, with 7 bases of the junction left unmatched. The CDR3 length is 15 residues. Germline assignment: CDR1 SGDLS and CDR2 YYNGEE. The CDR3 sequence is CASSVGAGERNEQFF. CDR3 sequence (DNA): TGTGCCAGCAGCGTAGGGGCGGGAGAAAGGAATGAGCAGTTCTTC.

This sequence joins TRBV7-2 and TRBJ1-3; 8 bases line up with TRBD1. J lost 4 bases, V lost 5 bases, and 4 bases had no gene match. CDR1 SGHTA and CDR2 FQGNSA come from the germline V gene. The CDR3 has 14 residues. The DNA for the CDR3 is TGTGCCAGCAGCGATCGGACAGGGGGAAACACCATATATTTT. It specifies CASSDRTGGNTIYF.

This clone was observed a single time. The chain is built from TRBV29-1 and TRBJ2-6, with D unresolved. The V and J ends lost 0 bases and 2 bases respectively, with 5 bases between them. The germline gives CDR1 SQVTM, CDR2 ANQGSEA. The CDR3 has 14 amino acids. The CDR3 spells CSVEDQPGANVLTF. The CDR3, as DNA: TGCAGCGTTGAAGATCAACCTGGGGCCAACGTCCTGACTTTC.

This clone has more than one count but fewer than ten. This chain links TRBV9 with TRBJ2-3; 10 nucleotides match TRBD2. The germline CDR1 and CDR2 sequences are SGDLS and YYNGEE. After removal of 5 bases from V and 0 bases from J, the junction contained 3 bases not matched to a gene. CDR3 length: 15 amino acids. In DNA, the CDR3 is TGTGCCAGCAGTTCTAGCGGGAGAAGCACAGATACGCAGTATTTT. Protein: CASSSSGRSTDTQYF.

This chain links TRBV6-1 with TRBJ2-3; D is ambiguous. CDR1 is MNHNS, CDR2 SASEGT, per germline. V shed 0 bases and J shed 8 bases, with 9 bases lying between them. The CDR3 extends over 13 amino acids. This CDR3 is CASSEAEGSTQYF. The CDR3 coding sequence is TGTGCCAGCAGTGAAGCCGAAGGTAGTACGCAGTATTTT.

In regard to this clone: Other nucleotide sequences from this sample produce the same CDR3. This CDR3 is CASSNLGRNEDGYTF. The CDR3 DNA reads TGCGCCAGCAGCAATCTGGGTAGGAATGAAGATGGCTACACCTTC. V usage is TRBV5-1 and J usage is TRBJ1-2; D is ambiguous. V lost 4 bases and J 6 bases, leaving 19 bases between the germline ends. Germline V gives CDR1 SGHRS, CDR2 YFSETQ. There are 15 residues in the CDR3.

The gene calls are TRBV7-8 and TRBJ1-3; the D is unclear. Germline V gene lookup returns CDR1 SGHVS and CDR2 FQNEAQ. The V end lost 5 bases, the J end lost 0 bases, and 14 bases lay between the germline ends. The CDR3 is made up of 16 amino acids. In nucleotides, the CDR3 is TGTGCCAGCAGCCCCAAGACTCTCTACTCTGGAAACACCATATATTTT. This translates into CASSPKTLYSGNTIYF.

This sequence joins TRBV2 and TRBJ1-2; D is unclear. Trimming pared 6 bases from V and 7 bases from J, leaving 18 bases between. Germline CDR1 and CDR2: SNHLY and FYNNEI. The CDR3 contains 14 residues. CDR3 in DNA: TGTGCCAGCAGCGAACGCACCGGGGAGGGTGGCTACACCTTC. Translated, it gives CASSERTGEGGYTF.

V gene TRBV9 combines with J gene TRBJ2-3; 8 bases align to TRBD2. The CDR3 contains 14 residues. CDR1 is SGDLS and CDR2 is YYNGEE in the germline V gene. J gave up 5 bases and V 3 bases, and 5 bases lay outside the gene matches. The CDR3 sequence: CASSEAGGKDTQYF. The CDR3 DNA reads TGTGCCAGCAGCGAGGCGGGAGGTAAAGATACGCAGTATTTT.

This clone was detected only a few times. The J gene is TRBJ2-1, the V gene TRBV7-9, with D possibly TRBD1 on 6 matching bases. V lost 5 bases and J 0 bases, leaving 14 bases between the germline ends. The germline V gene has CDR1 SEHNR and CDR2 FQNEAQ (reference sequence). The CDR3 is 16 amino acids. The CDR3 here is CASSGAQGSSYNEQFF. In DNA, the CDR3 is TGTGCCAGCAGCGGGGCACAGGGTTCCTCCTACAATGAGCAGTTCTTC. The full variable domain, with the rest looked up from reference TRBV7-9 and TRBJ2-1, is DTGVSQNPRHKITKRGQNVTFRCDPISEHNRLYWYRQTLGQGPEFLTYFQNEAQLEKSRLLSDRFSAERPKGSFSTLEIQRTEQGDSAMYLCASSGAQGSSYNEQFFGPGTRLTVL.

The J gene is TRBJ1-5, the V gene TRBV6-6; 10 bases are a match to TRBD1. The CDR3 length is 16 residues. The ends lost 5 bases at V and 6 bases at J; junction bases unmatched: 10. Germline lookup yields CDR1 MNHNY and CDR2 SVGAGI (reference sequence). This CDR3 is CASSPNDRGHGQPQHF. The CDR3 nucleotides read TGTGCCAGCAGTCCGAACGACAGGGGGCATGGTCAGCCCCAGCATTTT.

This clone was counted a few times. The V gene is TRBV6-1, the J gene TRBJ1-5, with D maybe TRBD1 (6 bases). This CDR3 is built from 15 residues. The germline CDR1 and CDR2 sequences are MNHNS and SASEGT. Trimming stripped 5 bases from V and 0 bases from J, with 11 bases between. The CDR3: CASSRGSFSNQPQHF. The CDR3 coding sequence is TGTGCCAGCAGTAGGGGGTCGTTTAGCAATCAGCCCCAGCATTTT.

The sample holds a few counts of this clone. This chain connects TRBV7-9 to TRBJ2-7; TRBD1 matches at 8 bases. CDR1 and CDR2 (germline): SEHNR, FQNEAQ (reference sequence). This CDR3 comprises 15 residues. V was clipped by 5 bases and J by 0 bases; unmatched bases: 6. CDR3 amino acids: CASSPRDRISYEQYF. In DNA, the CDR3 is TGTGCCAGCAGCCCCCGGGACAGGATCTCCTACGAGCAGTACTTC.

The chain links TRBV18 to TRBJ2-1; a possible D gene is TRBD1 (6 bases). Germline lookup yields CDR1 KGHSH and CDR2 LQKENI. The length of the CDR3 is 12 residues. V was shortened by 4 bases and J by 9 bases, with 10 bases between the two germline ends. In DNA form, the CDR3 reads TGTGCCAGCTCACGGGACAACAGTGAGCAGTTCTTC. Protein product: CASSRDNSEQFF.

The chain joins TRBV7-8 to TRBJ2-5; no firm D call. Germline V lookup: CDR1 SGHVS, CDR2 FQNEAQ. Trimming removed 5 bases at V and 10 bases at J, with 8 bases between. The CDR3 totals 10 residues. The CDR3 sequence: CASSLVIQYF. The CDR3 DNA is TGTGCCAGCAGCCTTGTAATCCAGTACTTC.

The chain joins TRBV4-2 to TRBJ2-1, with D possibly being TRBD2 (5 bases). The germline CDR1 and CDR2 sequences are LGHNA and YNFKEQ. CDR3 length: 14 amino acids. V was shortened by 0 bases and J by 5 bases, with 8 bases between the two germline ends. The CDR3 region has the DNA TGTGCCAGCAGCCAAGAAAGAGCGGACAATGAGCAGTTCTTC. Translated: CASSQERADNEQFF.

The chain has TRBV5-6 and TRBJ2-1, with TRBD1 as a possible D gene (6 bases). Germline CDR1 and CDR2: SGHDT and YYEEEE. V was cut by 0 bases and J by 4 bases, with 14 bases left in between. This CDR3 has 16 residues. This CDR3 is CASSLGSGGGYNEQFF. CDR3 bases: TGTGCCAGCAGCTTGGGTTCTGGGGGCGGTTACAATGAGCAGTTCTTC. The whole variable domain, filled in from reference TRBV5-6 and TRBJ2-1, reads DAGVTQSPTHLIKTRGQQVTLRCSPKSGHDTVSWYQQALGQGPQFIFQYYEEEERQRGNFPDRFSGHQFPNYSSELNVNALLLGDSALYLCASSLGSGGGYNEQFFGPGTRLTVL.

CDR3 DNA: TGTGCCAGCAGCTTGCGCGACAACTCCTACGAGCAGTACTTC. As protein: CASSLRDNSYEQYF. The V and J genes are TRBV7-9 and TRBJ2-7; D unresolved. This CDR3 contains 14 residues. The germline V gene has CDR1 SEHNR and CDR2 FQNEAQ (reference sequence). Trimming pared 3 bases from V and 0 bases from J, leaving 9 bases between.

V and J are TRBV28 and TRBJ1-2, with 8 positions matching TRBD1. The V and J ends lost 1 base and 0 bases, in that order; junction bases with no gene match: 4. CDR1 is MDHEN and CDR2 is SYDVKM in the germline V gene. The CDR3 runs 16 residues. In nucleotides, the CDR3 is TGTGCCAGCAGTTTATCCGGGACAGGCCCTAACTATGGCTACACCTTC. Protein: CASSLSGTGPNYGYTF.